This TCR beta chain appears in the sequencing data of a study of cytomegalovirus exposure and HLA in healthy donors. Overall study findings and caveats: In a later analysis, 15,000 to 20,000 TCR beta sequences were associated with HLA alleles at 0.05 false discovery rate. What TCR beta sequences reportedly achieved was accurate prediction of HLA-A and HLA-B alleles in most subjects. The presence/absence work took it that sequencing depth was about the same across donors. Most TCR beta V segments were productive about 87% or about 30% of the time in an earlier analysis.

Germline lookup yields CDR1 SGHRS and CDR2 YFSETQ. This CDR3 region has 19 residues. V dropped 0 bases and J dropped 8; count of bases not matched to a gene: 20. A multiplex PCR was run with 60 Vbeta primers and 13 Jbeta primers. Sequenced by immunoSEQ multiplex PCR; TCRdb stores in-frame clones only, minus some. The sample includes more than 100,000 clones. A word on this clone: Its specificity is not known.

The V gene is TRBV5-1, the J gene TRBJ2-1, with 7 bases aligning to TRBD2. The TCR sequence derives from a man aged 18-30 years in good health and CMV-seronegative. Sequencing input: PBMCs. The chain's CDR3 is CASSLGPRLVGLTGDEQFF. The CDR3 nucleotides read TGCGCCAGCAGCTTGGGGCCCCGTCTTGTGGGACTAACAGGCGATGAGCAGTTCTTC.